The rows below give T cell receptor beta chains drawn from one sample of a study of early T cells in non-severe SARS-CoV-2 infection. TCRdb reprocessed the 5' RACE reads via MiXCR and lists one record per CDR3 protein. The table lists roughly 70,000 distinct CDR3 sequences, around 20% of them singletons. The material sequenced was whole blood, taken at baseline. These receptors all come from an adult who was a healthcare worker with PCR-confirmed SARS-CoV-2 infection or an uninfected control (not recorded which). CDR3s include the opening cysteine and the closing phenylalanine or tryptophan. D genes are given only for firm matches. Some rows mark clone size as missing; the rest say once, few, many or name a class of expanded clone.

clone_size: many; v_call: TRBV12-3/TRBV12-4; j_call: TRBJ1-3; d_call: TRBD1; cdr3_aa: CASSSIRGLSGNTIYF; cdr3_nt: TGTGCCAGCAGCTCAATAAGGGGGCTCTCTGGAAACACCATATATTTT
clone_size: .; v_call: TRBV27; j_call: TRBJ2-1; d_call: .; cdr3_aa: CASSYSNEQFF; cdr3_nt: TGTGCCAGCAGTTACAGCAATGAGCAGTTCTTC
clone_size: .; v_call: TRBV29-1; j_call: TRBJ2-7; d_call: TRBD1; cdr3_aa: CSVSTGEGSYEQYF; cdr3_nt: TGCAGCGTTTCCACAGGGGAAGGCTCCTACGAGCAGTACTTC
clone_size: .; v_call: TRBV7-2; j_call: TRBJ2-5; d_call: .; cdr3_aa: CASSGRGLETQYF; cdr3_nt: TGTGCCAGCAGCGGCAGGGGCTTGGAGACCCAGTACTTC
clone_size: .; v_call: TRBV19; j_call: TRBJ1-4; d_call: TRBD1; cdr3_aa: CASSEYDRGREKLFF; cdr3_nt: TGTGCCAGTAGTGAATATGACAGGGGACGGGAAAAACTGTTTTTT
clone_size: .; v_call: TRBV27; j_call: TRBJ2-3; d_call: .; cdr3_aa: CASSLVPTRPDTQYF; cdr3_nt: TGTGCCAGCAGTTTAGTCCCGACAAGGCCAGATACGCAGTATTTT
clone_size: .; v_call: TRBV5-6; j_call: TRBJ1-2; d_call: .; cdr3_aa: CATLRRGAGYGYTF; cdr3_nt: TGTGCCACCCTTCGTCGGGGCGCAGGCTATGGCTACACCTTC
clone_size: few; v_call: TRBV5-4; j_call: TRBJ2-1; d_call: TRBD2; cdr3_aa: CASSREVFRGNEQFF; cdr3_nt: TGTGCCAGCAGCCGGGAGGTGTTCCGGGGGAATGAGCAGTTCTTC
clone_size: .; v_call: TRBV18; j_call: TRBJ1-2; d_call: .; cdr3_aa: CASSPGGAYGYTF; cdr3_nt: TGTGCCAGCTCACCTGGGGGTGCCTATGGCTACACCTTC
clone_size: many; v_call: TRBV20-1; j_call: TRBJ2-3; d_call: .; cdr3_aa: CSATIGEPTDTQYF; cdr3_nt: TGCAGTGCTACCATAGGGGAACCCACAGATACGCAGTATTTT
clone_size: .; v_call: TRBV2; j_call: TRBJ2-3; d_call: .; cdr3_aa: CASRPLSGLSTDTQYF; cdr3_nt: TGTGCCAGCAGACCCCTTTCAGGTCTCAGCACAGATACGCAGTATTTT
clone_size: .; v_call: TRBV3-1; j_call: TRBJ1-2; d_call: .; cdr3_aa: CASSQAESYGYTF; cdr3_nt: TGTGCCAGCAGCCAAGCAGAGTCCTATGGCTACACCTTC
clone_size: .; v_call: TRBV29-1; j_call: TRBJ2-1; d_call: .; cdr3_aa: CSVDRGANEQFF; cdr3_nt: TGCAGCGTTGACAGGGGTGCAAATGAGCAGTTCTTC
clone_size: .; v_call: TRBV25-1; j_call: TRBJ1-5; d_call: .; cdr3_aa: CASSVLTGAFNQPQHF; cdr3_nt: TGTGCCAGCAGTGTTCTGACAGGCGCCTTCAATCAGCCCCAGCATTTT
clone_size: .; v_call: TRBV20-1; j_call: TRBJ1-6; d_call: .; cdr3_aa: CSARVGLQGWSPLHF; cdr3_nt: TGCAGTGCTAGGGTAGGCCTACAGGGCTGGTCACCCCTCCACTTT
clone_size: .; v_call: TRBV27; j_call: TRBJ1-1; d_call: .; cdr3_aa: CASSPTDGEAFF; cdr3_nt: TGTGCCAGCAGTCCCACGGACGGAGAAGCTTTCTTT
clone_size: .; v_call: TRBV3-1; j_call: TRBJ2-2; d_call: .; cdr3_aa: CASSPPTNTGELFF; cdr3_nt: TGTGCCAGCAGCCCCCCCACGAACACCGGGGAGCTGTTTTTT
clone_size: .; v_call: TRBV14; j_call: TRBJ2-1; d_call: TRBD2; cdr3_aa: CASSQVTSGSDEQFF; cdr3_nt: TGTGCCAGCAGCCAAGTCACTAGCGGGTCCGATGAGCAGTTCTTC
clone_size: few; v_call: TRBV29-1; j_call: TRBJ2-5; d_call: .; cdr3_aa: CSVAQGPTGETQYF; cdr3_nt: TGCAGCGTCGCCCAAGGCCCCACGGGGGAGACCCAGTACTTC
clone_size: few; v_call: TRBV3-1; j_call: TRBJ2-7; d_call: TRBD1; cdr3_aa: CASSYRDRGYEQYF; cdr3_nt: TGTGCCAGCAGCTACCGGGACAGGGGTTACGAGCAGTACTTC
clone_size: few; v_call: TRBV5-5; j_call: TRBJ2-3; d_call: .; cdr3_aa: CASSLDRPSTDTQYF; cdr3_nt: TGTGCCAGCAGCTTGGACAGACCTAGCACAGATACGCAGTATTTT
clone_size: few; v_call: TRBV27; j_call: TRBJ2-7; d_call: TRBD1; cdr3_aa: CATEETGGAGEQYF; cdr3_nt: TGTGCCACCGAAGAGACAGGGGGCGCGGGGGAGCAGTACTTC
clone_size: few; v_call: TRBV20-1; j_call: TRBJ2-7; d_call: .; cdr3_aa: CSASLARGYEQYF; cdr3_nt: TGCAGTGCTAGTTTGGCTAGAGGATACGAGCAGTACTTC
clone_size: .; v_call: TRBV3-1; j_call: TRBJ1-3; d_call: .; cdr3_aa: CASSQGPRTGNTIYF; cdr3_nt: TGTGCCAGCAGCCAAGGCCCGAGGACGGGAAACACCATATATTTT
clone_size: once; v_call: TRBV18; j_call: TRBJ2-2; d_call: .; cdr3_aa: CASSPRKGTGELFF; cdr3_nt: TGTGCCAGCTCACCGCGGAAAGGAACCGGGGAGCTGTTTTTT
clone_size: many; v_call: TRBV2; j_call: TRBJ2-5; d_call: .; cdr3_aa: CASSDIFRGAEETQYF; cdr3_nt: TGTGCCAGCAGTGACATTTTCCGGGGGGCTGAAGAGACCCAGTACTTC
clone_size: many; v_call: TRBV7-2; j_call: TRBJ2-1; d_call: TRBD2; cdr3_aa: CASSPFSGGLYNEQFF; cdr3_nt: TGTGCCAGCAGCCCCTTTAGCGGGGGATTATACAATGAGCAGTTCTTC
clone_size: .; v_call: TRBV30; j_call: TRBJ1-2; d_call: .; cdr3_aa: CAWTVGGGYTF; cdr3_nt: TGTGCCTGGACCGTGGGGGGAGGCTACACCTTC
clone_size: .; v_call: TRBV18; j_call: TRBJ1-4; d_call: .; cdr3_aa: CASSPPSRGNEKLFF; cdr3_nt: TGTGCCAGCTCACCCCCCTCCAGGGGTAATGAAAAACTGTTTTTT
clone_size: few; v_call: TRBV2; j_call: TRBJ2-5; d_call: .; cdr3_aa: CASSEAGAGRGEETQYF; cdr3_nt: TGTGCCAGCAGTGAAGCTGGTGCGGGGCGAGGGGAAGAGACCCAGTACTTC
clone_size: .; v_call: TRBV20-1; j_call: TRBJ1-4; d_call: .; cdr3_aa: CSARGATEKLFF; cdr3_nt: TGCAGTGCTCGAGGGGCGACTGAAAAACTGTTTTTT
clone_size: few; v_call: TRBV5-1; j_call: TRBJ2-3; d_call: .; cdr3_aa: CASSGLISTDTQYF; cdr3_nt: TGCGCCAGCAGTGGACTGATTAGCACAGATACGCAGTATTTT
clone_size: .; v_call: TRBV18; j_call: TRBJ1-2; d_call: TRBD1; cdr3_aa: CASSPWTGEANYGYTF; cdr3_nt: TGTGCCAGCTCACCATGGACAGGAGAAGCTAACTATGGCTACACCTTC
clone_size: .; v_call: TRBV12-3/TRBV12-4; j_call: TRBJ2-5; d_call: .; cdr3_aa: CASSFSGFQETQYF; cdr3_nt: TGTGCCAGCAGTTTCTCGGGATTCCAAGAGACCCAGTACTTC
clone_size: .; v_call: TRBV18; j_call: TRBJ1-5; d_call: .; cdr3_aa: CASSPGPSNQPQHF; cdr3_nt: TGTGCCAGCTCGCCCGGGCCCAGCAATCAGCCCCAGCATTTT
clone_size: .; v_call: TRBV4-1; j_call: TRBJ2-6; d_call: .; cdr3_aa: CASSRSPRASSSGANVLTF; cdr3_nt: TGCGCCAGCAGCCGGAGTCCGAGGGCGTCTAGCTCTGGGGCCAACGTCCTGACTTTC
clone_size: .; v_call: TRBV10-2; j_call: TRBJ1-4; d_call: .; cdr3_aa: CASSGGEKLFF; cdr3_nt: TGCGCCAGCAGTGGAGGCGAAAAACTGTTTTTT